This T cell receptor (beta chain) emerged from a study of cytomegalovirus exposure and HLA in healthy donors (dated by TCRdb to 2017 to 2019). Background for the entire study: According to an earlier analysis of several hundred of the donors, about 190 million T cells yielded roughly 110 million unique TCR beta sequences and more than 250 Gb of sequence data. To predict cytomegalovirus infection status, the study combined high-throughput TCR immunosequencing, statistical association of individual TCRs with disease status, and machine learning. In a later analysis, previously published TCR beta repertoires from roughly 710 donors were re-analyzed and high-resolution HLA genotyping was added so that TCR occurrence patterns could be studied. In a later genetic analysis, genome-wide SNP genotypes for about 65% of the roughly 670 donors were used, and that subset was treated as a discovery cohort. Donor age, sex, ethnicity and CMV serostatus were collected together with the repertoire data. Rather than drawing on any new phenotypic data, the later analysis identified candidate immune exposures from TCR beta sequences and the way those sequences occurred across donors. About 5 DR-DQ haplotypes were handled as single units for association and clustering, since linkage in the cohort was strong. Among over 350 genotyped donors of the cohort, an average of approximately 230,000 unique TCR beta nucleotide sequences were sequenced per donor, approximately 20% of them non-productive. The T cell repertoires of around 730 subjects were profiled by immunosequencing and related to cytomegalovirus serostatus. An earlier analysis of some 500 of the donors applied high-throughput TCR beta sequencing to assess whether each TCR beta V gene segment acted as functional or pseudogenic. HLA typing included class I and class II loci at four-digit resolution. The genetic ancestry cluster associated with self-reported Caucasian donors included 81% of the roughly 360 genotyped donors. All discovery cohort repertoires had been generated using a single sequencing platform. Typing coverage varied by locus: roughly 629-640 donors for A, B, C, DRB1 and DQB1; roughly 520 for DQA1; about 600 for DPA1; fewer than 480 for DPB1. The study was designed to test whether signatures of past pathogen exposure could be identified by cataloging public T cell receptors. About 280 gigabases of sequencing data and 91 million or so unique TCR sequences made up an early release that covered several hundred HLA-typed donors. A separate validation cohort of more than 100 different subjects was used in addition to the approximately 610-subject first cohort.

This clone was recorded only once. Its antigen remains undetermined. Per-base qualities were not stored, and no clone one base away is much larger. The full study reports these points: At a false discovery rate of 0.05, a later analysis linked 15,000 to 20,000 TCR beta sequences to specific HLA alleles. The authors suggested that the approach could potentially be extended to other disease states and immunological phenotypes. In a later analysis, the rate of TCR association differed among HLA loci, with DRB1 alleles having the most associated TCRs and HLA-C alleles having the fewest. The study listed 164 TCR beta chains as associated with cytomegalovirus. Because the 87-base-pair reads could not distinguish some IMGT-functional V segments, including TRBV6-2 and TRBV6-3, those segments were excluded. An earlier analysis of approximately 590 of the donors showed that most TCR beta V segments appeared in productive rearrangements either about 87% or about 30% of the time, which broadly matched IMGT annotations. In this cohort, only TCR beta chains were sequenced, and detectable features were limited by the absence of alpha or paired-chain data. Compared with the approximately 600-donor mean, donors in an Asian-associated ancestry cluster had fewer N-insertions in productive TCRs, according to a later genetic analysis. According to a later analysis, most CMV-associated TCR beta chains appeared to be HLA-restricted, and the HLA associations seemed to be driven largely by CMV exposure. A few of the identified cytomegalovirus-associated TCR beta chains were confirmed in vitro to be specific for cytomegalovirus antigens. CMV serostatus was the only immune exposure information available for the cohort. When HLA alleles, especially DR and DQ, strongly co-occurred, attributing TCR associations to individual alleles was difficult. In a later genetic analysis, a missense DCLRE1C variant was associated with V-gene and J-gene trimming of TCR beta chains, and the association was replicated in an independent cohort. In a later analysis, HLA-associated TCR beta chains showed more clonal expansion and lower generation probabilities than non-associated chains that were equally common. In both the original and validation cohorts, the classifier was reported to diagnose cytomegalovirus status with high specificity and sensitivity. A group of highly shared sequence variants was considered likely to be a technical artifact of the sequencing pipeline. Most TCR sequences were observed very rarely across donors, whereas some public TCRs were present in many individuals. Because some donors lacked HLA typing at each locus, the association tests relied only on the typed subset. Because counts were too low, about 15 rarely observed V segments, including chromosome 9 orphons, were left out of the earlier analysis of a few hundred of the donors. A further reported finding was that TCR beta sequences accurately predicted the HLA-A and HLA-B alleles for most subjects in the first cohort. Linkage disequilibrium might explain the correlated functional status among segregating V segments, but an unknown experimental factor could not be excluded. A later analysis reported that several top co-occurrence clusters appeared linked to parvovirus B19, influenza, CMV and Epstein-Barr virus. Roughly uniform sequencing depth across donors was assumed in presence/absence analyses, although this assumption may not hold.

Libraries were prepared through the immunoSEQ multiplex PCR assay. A mixture of 60 forward primers for TCR Vbeta segments and 13 reverse primers for TCR Jbeta segments was used in the multiplex PCR. The CDR3 region of rearranged TCR beta genes was amplified from genomic DNA with a multiplex PCR assay. The Illumina HiSeq System was used to sequence the amplified TCR beta libraries as 87-base-pair reads. The authors processed their data as follows. Across the 500 to 700 repertoires, a later analysis counted around 80 million unique TCR beta chains, some 11 million of which were shared by at least two donors. To remove PCR and sequencing errors, raw reads were error-corrected and collapsed into unique sequences using a nearest-neighbor algorithm that merged closely related sequences. To assign V, D and J gene segments, CDR3 sequences were aligned to IMGT reference sequences. For a sequence to be retained, at least a six-nucleotide match to both a V gene segment and a J gene segment was required. A rearrangement counted as productive if the CDR3 had no stop codons and remained in frame with V and J, and every other rearrangement counted as non-productive. CDR3 was defined according to IMGT convention as the region running from the second conserved V-encoded cysteine to the conserved J-encoded phenylalanine. The earlier analysis of roughly 590 of the donors excluded sequences that lacked an unambiguous match to a single V gene segment. An earlier analysis of 550 to 650 of the donors classified V segments as functional when productive rearrangements were above 56.7% and as segregating when the standard deviation between donors was above 5%. To diagnose cytomegalovirus status from the catalog of TCR beta chain sequences, a statistical classification framework was built. V and J gene assignment, in a later analysis, came from comparing TCR nucleotide sequences with IMGT/GENE-DB human TR gene sequences. Using the TCRdist pipeline, a later analysis assigned CDR3 sequences along with most-parsimonious VDJ recombination scenarios. In a later analysis, each TCR beta chain was defined by its CDR3 amino acid sequence together with its V-gene family, and reads without a unique V-gene family were excluded. A later analysis removed nearly 600 highly shared, low-generation-probability nucleotide sequences to deal with suspected cross-contamination and a sequencing artifact. In a later analysis, a clonal expansion index was calculated for each public chain from normalized within-repertoire ranks of inferred template counts. A later analysis computed generation probabilities with a VDJ recombination model fitted to out-of-frame rearrangements, and checked the results against IGoR. In a later analysis, hypergeometric tests were used to score TCR-TCR, TCR-HLA and TCR-CMV co-occurrence, with a repertoire-size bias correction applied to TCR pairs. False discovery rates were estimated in a later analysis by permuting HLA or CMV assignments 20 times. In a later analysis, co-occurring TCRs were grouped with DBSCAN, and TCRdist sequence similarity was added when clustering was performed within HLA-allele-positive subsets. Co-occurrence clustering excluded repertoires with fewer than 30,000 or more than 120,000 public chains, plus five with anomalous nucleotide sharing. Entries here come from immuneACCESS through TCRdb and include only in-frame sequences with V and J called. Some clones fail to appear in such tables; in the studies checked, an unresolved V gene covers under half of the shortfall, and the cause of the remainder is unknown. Clonal size and the V and J genes are those of that table, whereas D and trimming came from the DNA. The table for this sample lists more than 80,000 clones; 60% to 65% of them were counted only once. The ten largest make up roughly 2.1% of the sample.

The cohort was made up of several hundred healthy bone marrow donors. All cohort members were sampled while nominally healthy, although unrecorded immune exposures were likely present. CMV serostatus was recorded as positive for 250 to 300 and negative for about 55% of the roughly 670 cohort members, whereas no CMV serostatus was recorded for the donor in question. Every donor gave a peripheral blood sample, and the peripheral blood mononuclear cells from that sample were used for TCR beta sequencing. The Qiagen DNeasy Blood Extraction Kit was used to extract genomic DNA from the blood cell samples. The CDR3 spans 14 residues, from the cysteine through the phenylalanine. The CDR3 DNA has 42 bases and is translated from base 1. The germline V gene yields SGHRS for CDR1 and YFSETQ for CDR2. Here V drops 4 bases and J drops 7 bases, and the junction holds 5 bases not matched to any gene.

This sequence originates from a human donor in good health. The rearrangement combines TRBV5-1 with TRBJ1-6, with 7 bases matching TRBD1. The sample comprised PBMCs. The DNA sequence follows: TGCGCCAGCAGCCCAGGACAGGCCAATTCACCCCTCCACTTT. Its translation reads: CASSPGQANSPLHF.